This T cell receptor (beta chain) appears in the sequencing data of a study of blood T cells in healthy people across ages. Study-level findings and limits: PBMCs that were unsorted prevented a conclusive naive versus antigen-experienced comparison. Higher naive T cell percentage went strongly together with higher TCR beta diversity. Per million T cells, TCR beta diversity dropped about linearly as age rose. Greater diversity and more naive CD4+ cells were seen in long-lived donors than in aged donors.

V shed 6 bases and J 5 bases; nucleotides not matched to a gene: 7. The CDR3 consists of 14 residues. Germline V CDR1 and CDR2: SNHLY, FYNNEI. For this clonotype: Antigen: not known.

Combining a sample-barcoded 5' primer with a J-beta primer mix, a second PCR ran for roughly 6 to 11 cycles. TCRdb ran MiXCR on the 5' RACE reads and lists one entry per CDR3 protein. The sample consists of about 1.5 million distinct CDR3 sequences, 42% of them appearing once. The chain employs TRBV2 and TRBJ2-5, with 9 bases matching TRBD1. Sequences were obtained from blood. The receptor comes from a woman aged 18-29 years in good health. The CDR3 bases are TGTGCCAGCAGCCGGACAGGGGTTGTGGAGACCCAGTACTTC. It specifies CASSRTGVVETQYF.